This T cell receptor (beta chain) was documented in a study of PD-1 blockade in classical Hodgkin lymphoma. Study-wide results and caveats: Baseline diversity resembling that of newly diagnosed patients was seen in complete responders. At C4D1, TCR diversity had climbed significantly for CD4+ cells, though not for CD8+ cells. Newly diagnosed patients reportedly trailed healthy donors in baseline TCR diversity.

Profiled with immunoSEQ multiplex PCR; TCRdb holds only in-frame clones, not every one. The repertoire holds about 98,000 clones, roughly 90% seen once, with 2.8% in the top ten. Every patient experienced relapse after autologous stem cell transplantation, and brentuximab vedotin exposure varied. Complete response, partial response or progressive disease constituted the best responses recorded. J gave up 6 bases and V 6 bases, and 1 base lay outside the gene matches. The CDR3 contains 12 residues. Germline loops: CDR1 MNHEY, CDR2 SVGAGI. Worth noting for this clone: Its target is not known.

This sample comprised peripheral blood mononuclear cells (PBMCs), obtained at baseline. This clonotype originated in a human donor with classical Hodgkin lymphoma. The V call is TRBV6-5, the J call TRBJ1-5; 8 nucleotides agree with TRBD1. This chain's CDR3 is CASSDRGQPQHF. In DNA, the CDR3 is TGTGCCAGCAGCGACAGGGGTCAGCCCCAGCATTTT.